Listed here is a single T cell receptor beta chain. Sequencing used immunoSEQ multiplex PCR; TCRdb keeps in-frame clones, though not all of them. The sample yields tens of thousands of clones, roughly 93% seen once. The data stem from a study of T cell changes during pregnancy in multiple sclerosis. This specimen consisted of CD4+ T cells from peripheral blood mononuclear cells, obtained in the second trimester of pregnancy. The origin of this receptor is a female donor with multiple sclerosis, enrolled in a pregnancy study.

DNA for the CDR3: TGTGCCAGCTCACCACCGGCGGGAAGGGGCTATGGCTACACCTTC. Translation: CASSPPAGRGYGYTF. The V and J genes are TRBV18 and TRBJ1-2; TRBD1 might be the D (5 bases). The CDR3 spans 15 residues. V gave up 0 bases and J gave up 4 bases, with 12 bases separating them. Germline V gene lookup returns CDR1 KGHSH and CDR2 LQKENI.